Listed below are T cell receptor beta chains from one sample, sequenced in a study of a mutant IDH1 vaccine in newly diagnosed glioma. Assay used: immunoSEQ multiplex PCR; TCRdb lists only in-frame clones, some missing. The sample holds 70,000 to 95,000 clones, about 85% seen once. What these receptors recognize is not known. The sequencing here drew on PBMCs, taken from a glioma patient whose treatment included an IDH1 peptide vaccine. All receptors come from a woman between 45 and 60 years old with glioma. Both conserved end residues are part of each CDR3. The D gene is left open where the match is weak. Size tells how often a clone was seen (once, few, many) or the class of an expanded clone, and some rows leave it out.

j_call v_call clone_size d_call cdr3_aa cdr3_nt
TRBJ2-7 TRBV5-1 - TRBD2 CASSSLASSYEQYF TGCGCCAGCAGCTCACTAGCGTCCTCCTACGAGCAGTACTTC
TRBJ1-2 TRBV7-7 - - CASSLGVGANGYTF TGTGCTAGCAGCCTCGGGGTGGGGGCGAATGGCTACACCTTC
TRBJ1-1 TRBV10-3 - - CAISGKEGNTEAFF TGTGCCATCTCTGGAAAGGAGGGGAACACTGAAGCTTTCTTT
TRBJ2-7 TRBV2 few - CAGRGGRDYSYEQYF TGTGCCGGAAGAGGGGGAAGGGACTACTCCTACGAGCAGTACTTC
TRBJ2-1 TRBV19 - TRBD1 CASSIDRAGGENEQFF TGTGCCAGTAGTATAGATAGGGCAGGGGGAGAAAATGAGCAGTTCTTC
TRBJ1-5 TRBV9 few TRBD1 CASSEGAANQPQHF TGTGCCAGCAGCGAGGGGGCAGCGAATCAGCCCCAGCATTTT
TRBJ2-3 TRBV6-5 - - CASSYSRGRGTQYF TGTGCCAGCAGTTACTCGAGGGGCAGGGGTACGCAGTATTTT
TRBJ1-1 TRBV21-1 few - CASSASGTPNTEAFF TGTGCCAGCAGCGCTTCCGGGACACCGAACACTGAAGCTTTCTTT
TRBJ1-5 TRBV7-2 - - CASSLWADSNQPQHF TGTGCCAGCAGCTTATGGGCGGATAGCAATCAGCCCCAGCATTTT
TRBJ2-4 TRBV25-1 - TRBD2 CASSGGGRVTNIQYF TGTGCCAGCAGTGGGGGGGGGAGAGTTACAAACATTCAGTACTTC
TRBJ2-3 TRBV10-2 - - CASRPESTDTQYF TGCGCCAGCAGACCCGAAAGCACAGATACGCAGTATTTT
TRBJ1-4 TRBV12-5 - - CASGPYEGSNEKLFF TGTGCTAGTGGTCCATACGAGGGTTCTAATGAAAAACTGTTTTTT
TRBJ2-7 TRBV29-1 - TRBD1 CSVEVVGTGGSEQYF TGCAGCGTTGAAGTAGTCGGGACAGGGGGTTCCGAGCAGTACTTC
TRBJ2-5 TRBV6-1 - - CASSKGGQQETQYF TGTGCCAGCAGTAAGGGGGGACAGCAAGAGACCCAGTACTTC
TRBJ2-2 TRBV9 - TRBD1 CASSVEGAGFTGELFF TGTGCCAGCAGCGTAGAGGGGGCCGGTTTCACCGGGGAGCTGTTTTTT
TRBJ1-2 TRBV2 - - CASSEGPRYGYTF TGTGCCAGCAGTGAAGGGCCTAGATATGGCTACACCTTC
TRBJ2-1 TRBV5-6 once TRBD2 CASSSGTSHYEQFF TGTGCCAGCAGCTCGGGGACTAGTCATTATGAGCAGTTCTTC
TRBJ2-2 TRBV27 - - CASSLARVNTGELFF TGTGCCAGCAGTTTAGCCCGCGTGAACACCGGGGAGCTGTTTTTT
TRBJ2-7 TRBV11-3 - - CASSLDPGSNEQYF TGTGCCAGCAGCTTAGACCCAGGGTCCAACGAGCAGTACTTC
TRBJ2-5 TRBV11-3 - TRBD2 CASSLDLRTSAIETQYF TGTGCCAGCAGCTTAGATCTCCGGACTAGCGCCATAGAGACCCAGTACTTC
TRBJ2-5 TRBV7-9 - - CASSFWGDETQYF TGTGCCAGCAGCTTTTGGGGGGACGAGACCCAGTACTTC
TRBJ2-1 TRBV30 - - CAWVRSGPYNEQFF TGTGCCTGGGTCAGGTCGGGGCCCTACAATGAGCAGTTCTTC
TRBJ1-1 TRBV19 - - CASSIDAGAEAFF TGTGCCAGTAGTATAGACGCGGGTGCTGAAGCTTTCTTT
TRBJ1-5 TRBV28 - - CASSLGRVQPQHF TGTGCCAGCAGTTTAGGCAGGGTACAGCCCCAGCATTTT
TRBJ1-3 TRBV5-1 - TRBD1 CASSFLAQGASSGSTIYF TGCGCCAGCAGCTTCCTCGCGCAGGGGGCAAGCTCTGGAAGCACCATATATTTT
TRBJ2-7 TRBV28 - - CASTSLGGKRQYF TGTGCCAGCACCTCATTAGGGGGGAAGCGGCAGTACTTC
TRBJ1-4 TRBV5-1 - - CASSPGGLEKLFF TGCGCCAGCAGCCCCGGGGGTCTTGAAAAACTGTTTTTT
TRBJ2-3 TRBV30 - - CAGRKESADTQYF TGTGCCGGCCGGAAGGAATCGGCAGATACGCAGTATTTT
TRBJ1-6 TRBV29-1 - - CSVGKGTNSPLHF TGCAGCGTGGGCAAGGGGACGAATTCACCCCTCCACTTT
TRBJ2-7 TRBV2 - - CASLNWAGSSEEQYF TGTGCCAGCCTCAACTGGGCAGGGAGCTCAGAGGAGCAGTACTTC
TRBJ1-1 TRBV25-1 medium-sized TRBD1 CASKDRRNTEAFF TGTGCCAGCAAGGACAGGAGGAACACTGAAGCTTTCTTT
TRBJ2-3 TRBV5-1 - TRBD1 CASSLRTGSDTQYF TGCGCCAGCAGCTTACGGACAGGGTCAGATACGCAGTATTTT
TRBJ1-2 TRBV6-5 - TRBD1 CASSDQGAGYGYTF TGTGCCAGCAGTGATCAGGGGGCTGGCTATGGCTACACCTTC
TRBJ2-1 TRBV11-1 - - CASSPGHLYSYNEQFF TGTGCCAGCAGTCCGGGCCACCTCTACTCCTACAATGAGCAGTTCTTC
TRBJ2-4 TRBV28 - TRBD1 CASSSRDRGFKNIQYF TGTGCCAGCAGTTCCCGGGACAGGGGGTTCAAAAACATTCAGTACTTC
TRBJ2-7 TRBV7-9 - TRBD1 CASSFSGQAEQYF TGTGCCAGCAGCTTTTCAGGACAGGCCGAGCAGTACTTC
TRBJ1-2 TRBV10-1 - - CASSEYRDPYGYTF TGCGCCAGCAGTGAGTACAGGGATCCCTATGGCTACACCTTC